The 22 T cell receptor beta chains reported below all come from one sample, sequenced in a study of neurological immune-mediated disorders. TCRdb redid the calling of the 5' RACE reads with MiXCR, one entry per CDR3 protein. This sample has around 33,000 distinct CDR3 sequences, with roughly 7% found just once. The sample comprised PBMCs. These receptors came from a woman in her thirties or forties in good health.

This clonotype was picked up many times. V gene TRBV5-1 combines with J gene TRBJ2-3; D is perhaps TRBD2 (5 bases). CDR3 length: 14 residues. Trimming left V 7 bases short and J 0 bases short, with 12 bases between. Germline-derived CDR1 and CDR2 are SGHRS and YFSETQ. The DNA for the CDR3 is TGCGCCAGCTCAGAGGGCCCTAGCACAGATACGCAGTATTTT. Protein: CASSEGPSTDTQYF.

The sample holds many counts of this clonotype. This chain joins TRBV18 and TRBJ2-1; D is perhaps TRBD2 (5 bases). CDR3 length: 14 amino acids. In germline, CDR1 is KGHSH, CDR2 LQKENI. Trimming shortened V by 2 bases and J by 5 bases, and 10 bases separated the two germline ends. The CDR3 nucleotides read TGTGCCAGCTCACCAGGCAGCGGCCACAATGAGCAGTTCTTC. Translating gives CASSPGSGHNEQFF.

This clonotype was observed many times. The V and J genes are TRBV4-3 and TRBJ2-6; D not certain. Germline-derived CDR1 and CDR2 are LGHNA and YSLEER. Between the trimmed V and J ends, which lost 6 bases and 1 base, there was a span of 4 bases. This CDR3 comprises 13 residues. CDR3 sequence reads: CASSGSGANVLTF. CDR3 DNA: TGCGCCAGCAGTGGGTCTGGGGCCAACGTCCTGACTTTC.

At least ten counts were recorded for this clonotype. This chain links TRBV5-1 with TRBJ1-2; TRBD1 agrees at 7 bases. Germline CDR1 reads SGHRS; CDR2 reads YFSETQ. The CDR3 covers 16 residues. Trimming at V came to 0 bases and at J to 4 bases, leaving 9 bases not matched to a gene. This CDR3 is CASSLGTLGQPYGYTF. The CDR3 DNA reads TGCGCCAGCAGCTTGGGGACCTTGGGACAGCCCTATGGCTACACCTTC. Drawing the rest from reference TRBV5-1 and TRBJ1-2, the complete variable domain is KAGVTQTPRYLIKTRGQQVTLSCSPISGHRSVSWYQQTPGQGLQFLFEYFSETQRNKGNFPGRFSGRQFSNSRSEMNVSTLELGDSALYLCASSLGTLGQPYGYTFGSGTRLTVV.

Ten or more counts support this clonotype. The rearrangement uses TRBV12-5 and TRBJ1-5; D unresolved. Trimming removed 6 bases from V and 7 bases from J, with 13 bases in between. CDR1 and CDR2 (germline): LGHNT, FRNRAP. This CDR3 has 13 amino acids. The CDR3 loop is CASGFQVGQPQHF. Written as DNA, the CDR3 is TGTGCTAGTGGCTTTCAGGTGGGCCAGCCCCAGCATTTT.

The chain uses TRBV2 and TRBJ1-1; D gene unclear. Trimming took off 6 bases at V and 1 base at J, with 9 bases between the two ends. CDR3 length: 13 residues. Germline V gives CDR1 SNHLY, CDR2 FYNNEI. CDR3 in DNA: TGTGCCAGCAGCCGACACGAGAACACTGAAGCTTTCTTT. Translated, it gives CASSRHENTEAFF.

The sample holds many counts of this clonotype. The chain carries TRBV4-1 and TRBJ2-6; possible D gene TRBD1, 6 bases. The V end was cut by 1 base, the J end by 3 bases, with 19 bases between. In germline, CDR1 is MGHRA, CDR2 YSYEKL. CDR3 size: 19 residues. CDR3 region: CASSQVFGRQARGANVLTF. CDR3 bases: TGCGCCAGCAGCCAAGTATTTGGTAGACAGGCGCGTGGGGCCAACGTCCTGACTTTC.

This clonotype was seen repeatedly, ten times or more. The chain links TRBV9 to TRBJ2-2; perhaps TRBD2 as D (6 bases). V gave up 8 bases and J gave up 0 bases, with 14 bases separating them. The CDR3 consists of 15 residues. CDR1 and CDR2 from the germline V gene are SGDLS and YYNGEE. CDR3 sequence reads: CASQTLATNTGELFF. The CDR3 DNA is TGTGCCAGTCAAACGCTAGCGACGAACACCGGGGAGCTGTTTTTT.

In this sample, this clonotype turned up many times. J is TRBJ2-3 and V is TRBV7-9; D not resolved. This CDR3 spans 15 amino acids. Trimming pared 5 bases from V and 1 base from J, leaving 13 bases between. CDR1 is SEHNR, CDR2 FQNEAQ, per germline (reference sequence). The CDR3: CASSPTLWGTDTQYF. In nucleotides, the CDR3 is TGTGCCAGCAGCCCAACACTGTGGGGCACAGATACGCAGTATTTT.

This clonotype was counted ten times or more. The chain joins TRBV5-1 to TRBJ2-6, with D maybe TRBD2 (6 bases). CDR1 SGHRS and CDR2 YFSETQ come from the germline V gene. Trimming took off 2 bases at V and 2 bases at J, with 17 bases between the two ends. The CDR3 extends over 18 amino acids. The CDR3 loop is CASSFGGAAGTGANVLTF. CDR3 nucleotides: TGCGCCAGCAGCTTCGGAGGGGCTGCCGGGACTGGGGCCAACGTCCTGACTTTC.

This clonotype appeared many times. The chain combines TRBV10-3 with TRBJ2-3; 8 nucleotides align to TRBD2. Germline values: CDR1 ENHRY, CDR2 SYGVKD. This CDR3 comprises 14 residues. V shed 10 bases and J 4 bases; nucleotides not matched to a gene: 10. The CDR3 loop reads CASWGSGVPDTQYF. The CDR3 nucleotides read TGTGCCAGCTGGGGTAGCGGGGTCCCAGATACGCAGTATTTT.

This clonotype has only one observation. A much larger clone sits a single nucleotide away, making a read error possible. This chain joins TRBV5-1 and TRBJ2-7, with 7 nucleotides matching TRBD1. Germline CDR1 reads SGHRS; CDR2 reads YFSETQ. The CDR3 runs to 15 residues. CDR3 nucleotide sequence: TGCGCCAGCAGCTTGGGAGGGGGCGCGACCTACGAGCATTACTTC. Its protein is CASSLGGGATYEHYF.

This clonotype has a count of ten or more. This rearrangement joins TRBV7-9 to TRBJ1-6; D gene ambiguous. Trimming removed 1 base at V and 0 bases at J, with 13 bases between. The CDR3 runs 18 residues. Per germline, CDR1 SEHNR and CDR2 FQNEAQ (reference sequence). In nucleotides, the CDR3 is TGTGCCAGCAGCTTAGGTCCCGATACCTCCTCCTATAATTCACCCCTCCACTTT. Translated: CASSLGPDTSSYNSPLHF. The whole variable domain, remainder taken from reference TRBV7-9 and TRBJ1-6, is DTGVSQNPRHKITKRGQNVTFRCDPISEHNRLYWYRQTLGQGPEFLTYFQNEAQLEKSRLLSDRFSAERPKGSFSTLEIQRTEQGDSAMYLCASSLGPDTSSYNSPLHFGNGTRLTVT.

In this sample, this clonotype turned up many times. J is TRBJ1-5 and V is TRBV20-1; D gene ambiguous. The CDR3 covers 16 residues. V lost 0 bases, J lost 0 bases, and 12 bases lay in between. The V gene's germline CDR1 is DFQATT and CDR2 SNEGSKA (reference sequence). CDR3 coding DNA: TGCAGTGCTAGAGATCGTTTAAAAATTAGCAATCAGCCCCAGCATTTT. Protein sequence: CSARDRLKISNQPQHF.

This clonotype has at least ten counts. The chain couples TRBV6-4 to TRBJ1-1; 8 bases are a match to TRBD1. Germline trimming cut 6 bases from V and 4 bases from J; bases unmatched to any gene: 4. Germline V gene sequence: CDR1 MRHNA, CDR2 SNTAGT. CDR3 length: 13 amino acids. CDR3 nucleotides: TGTGCCAGCAGATCAGGGGGCCCCACTGAAGCTTTCTTT. Protein: CASRSGGPTEAFF.

This clonotype was recorded many times. The genes are TRBV24-1 and TRBJ1-1, with a possible D match to TRBD1 (6 bases). The CDR3 is made up of 13 amino acids. V was shortened by 7 bases and J by 6 bases, with 14 bases between the two germline ends. CDR1 is KGHDR, CDR2 SFDVKD, per germline. The CDR3 nucleotides are TGTGCCACCAGAGCAGCGGGACACCCTGAAGCTTTCTTT. Protein: CATRAAGHPEAFF.

This clonotype was counted many times. This chain links TRBV4-2 with TRBJ2-1; D is perhaps TRBD1 (6 bases). This CDR3 has 14 amino acids. Trimming left V 1 base short and J 7 bases short, with 11 bases between. In germline, CDR1 is LGHNA, CDR2 YNFKEQ. Here the CDR3 DNA reads TGTGCCAGCAGCCAAGCACAGGGAAAGAATGAGCAGTTCTTC. Translating it yields CASSQAQGKNEQFF.

This clonotype was observed at least ten times. The chain is built from TRBV28 and TRBJ1-5; maybe TRBD1 (5 bases). The germline V gene has CDR1 MDHEN and CDR2 SYDVKM. Trimming stripped 5 bases from V and 2 bases from J, with 10 bases between. The CDR3 length is 14 residues. CDR3 bases: TGTGCCAGCAGTCCCCCGGGGGGCAATCAGCCCCAGCATTTT. This codes for CASSPPGGNQPQHF.

Many counts were recorded for this clonotype. The rearrangement uses TRBV7-2 and TRBJ2-3; 12 nucleotides line up with TRBD2. The CDR3 runs to 16 residues. V was pared by 3 bases and J by 4 bases, with 5 bases of the junction left unmatched. Germline CDR1 and CDR2: SGHTA and FQGNSA. CDR3 loop: CASSFWASGRADTQYF. CDR3 bases: TGTGCCAGCAGCTTTTGGGCTAGCGGGAGGGCAGATACGCAGTATTTT.

This clonotype was seen many times. The V and J genes are TRBV6-6 and TRBJ2-3, with 12 positions matching TRBD2. Germline CDR1 MNHNY, CDR2 SVGAGI (reference sequence). Trimming at V came to 6 bases and at J to 5 bases, leaving 15 bases not matched to a gene. There are 18 residues in the CDR3. The CDR3 loop is CASSQRGRAGLAGDTQYF. In DNA form, the CDR3 reads TGTGCCAGCAGCCAGCGGGGGCGCGCGGGACTAGCGGGAGATACGCAGTATTTT.

This clonotype occurred many times. This chain connects TRBV10-3 to TRBJ2-7; D gene ambiguous. Germline assignment: CDR1 ENHRY and CDR2 SYGVKD. Trimming took off 3 bases at V and 5 bases at J, with 8 bases between the two ends. CDR3 length: 12 amino acids. CDR3 protein: CAISEGFHEQYF. CDR3 nucleotide sequence: TGTGCCATCAGTGAAGGGTTCCACGAGCAGTACTTC.

This clonotype has ten or more counts. This chain joins TRBV12-3 or TRBV12-4 and TRBJ1-1, with D hard to call. This CDR3 has 11 amino acids. The ends were cut back, 2 bases at V and 10 bases at J, with 8 bases in the middle. In DNA, the CDR3 is TGTGCCAGCAGTTTACGGGGAGGAGCTTTCTTT. Translated: CASSLRGGAFF.